This T cell receptor (beta chain) was recovered during a study of cytotoxic CD8 clonotypes in ibrutinib-treated CLL. The ends were cut back, 0 bases at V and 5 bases at J, with 20 bases in the middle. Germline values: CDR1 SGHNT, CDR2 YYREEE (reference sequence). This CDR3 is 17 amino acids long. The data were produced by immunoSEQ multiplex PCR, yet TCRdb's version contains in-frame clones alone and is incomplete. Here the sample spans tens of thousands of clones, 68% being singletons. This receptor was obtained from a human donor with chronic lymphocytic leukemia. The J gene is TRBJ1-1, the V gene TRBV5-4; tentatively, D is TRBD1 (5 bases). This specimen was PBMCs, taken after 24 months of ibrutinib treatment. The CDR3 DNA reads TGTGCCAGCAGCTTGGAGACAGCGGCTTTTGTTTCGACTGAAGCTTTCTTT. Its protein is CASSLETAAFVSTEAFF.